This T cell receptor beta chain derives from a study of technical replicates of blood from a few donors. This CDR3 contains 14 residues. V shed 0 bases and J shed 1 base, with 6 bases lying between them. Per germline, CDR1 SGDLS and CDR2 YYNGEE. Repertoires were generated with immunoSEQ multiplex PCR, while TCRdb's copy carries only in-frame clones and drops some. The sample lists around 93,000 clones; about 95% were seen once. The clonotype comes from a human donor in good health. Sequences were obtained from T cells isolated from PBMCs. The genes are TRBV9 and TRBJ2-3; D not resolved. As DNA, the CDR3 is TGTGCCAGCAGCGTAGCTTTCCGCACAGATACGCAGTATTTT. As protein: CASSVAFRTDTQYF.